A single sample gave rise to the 21 T cell receptor beta chains below, sequenced in a study of T cell changes during pregnancy in multiple sclerosis. Produced via immunoSEQ multiplex PCR; TCRdb's table is partial and in-frame only. This table has 35,000 to 55,000 clones, around 93% appearing once. The material sequenced was peripheral blood, taken in the third trimester of pregnancy. These receptors were taken from a female donor with multiple sclerosis, enrolled in a pregnancy study.

The chain has TRBV6-5 and TRBJ1-5; 10 bases are shared with TRBD1. Germline loops: CDR1 MNHEY, CDR2 SVGAGI. V lost 6 bases to trimming and J lost 7 bases; unmatched junction nucleotides: 6. This CDR3 contains 14 residues. The CDR3 loop reads CASRDRDRGQPQHF. The CDR3 nucleotides read TGTGCCAGCAGAGACCGGGACAGGGGACAGCCCCAGCATTTT.

The rearrangement links TRBV5-6 to TRBJ2-6; 12 bases agree with TRBD1. V shed 1 base, J shed 0 bases, and the junction held 2 bases outside the gene matches. The CDR3 is made up of 18 amino acids. In germline, CDR1 is SGHDT, CDR2 YYEEEE. CDR3 sequence (DNA): TGTGCCAGCAGCTTGCGGGACAGGGGGCTCTCTGGGGCCAACGTCCTGACTTTC. Residues: CASSLRDRGLSGANVLTF.

For this clone: The same CDR3 is also encoded by other DNA sequences in this sample. The chain carries TRBV5-4 and TRBJ2-7; the D gene is possibly TRBD2 (6 bases). The ends were cut back, 2 bases at V and 0 bases at J, with 9 bases in the middle. The germline V gene has CDR1 SGHNT and CDR2 YYREEE (reference sequence). The CDR3 has 14 residues. CDR3 loop: CASSFGTGSYEQYF. In DNA, the CDR3 is TGTGCCAGCAGCTTCGGGACTGGCTCCTACGAGCAGTACTTC.

This rearrangement joins TRBV9 to TRBJ2-7; TRBD2 matches 8 bases. The V segment lost 0 bases and the J segment 4 bases; nucleotides outside the gene matches: 9. The CDR3 totals 16 residues. CDR1 and CDR2 (germline): SGDLS, YYNGEE. In nucleotides, the CDR3 is TGTGCCAGCAGCGTAGGCGCGGGGGGCTTACATTACGAGCAGTACTTC. This sequence encodes CASSVGAGGLHYEQYF.

The chain combines TRBV7-2 with TRBJ2-1, with 14 bases aligning to TRBD2. Germline values: CDR1 SGHTA, CDR2 FQGNSA. The CDR3 has 16 amino acids. J gave up 4 bases and V 4 bases, and 3 bases lay outside the gene matches. The CDR3 DNA sequence: TGTGCCAGCAGCTCCGGGACTAGCGGGGGTTACAATGAGCAGTTCTTC. This sequence encodes CASSSGTSGGYNEQFF.

The chain joins TRBV29-1 to TRBJ2-5, with D perhaps TRBD1 (5 bases). Per germline, CDR1 SQVTM and CDR2 ANQGSEA. V was clipped by 3 bases and J by 5 bases, with 16 bases between them. The CDR3 has 14 amino acids. CDR3 loop: CSVDLLRAQETQYF. The DNA of the CDR3 is TGCAGCGTTGACCTTCTCAGGGCCCAGGAGACCCAGTACTTC.

The V and J genes are TRBV5-1 and TRBJ2-7, with 7 bases matching TRBD2. Germline V gene data show CDR1 as SGHRS and CDR2 as YFSETQ. The V gene end was trimmed by 3 bases and the J gene end by 1 base; junction bases not matched to a gene: 7. The CDR3 consists of 15 residues. The CDR3 loop is CASSWDYQASYEQYF. Written as DNA, the CDR3 is TGCGCCAGCAGCTGGGACTACCAGGCTTCCTACGAGCAGTACTTC.

V is TRBV27 and J is TRBJ1-1; the match to TRBD1 covers 9 bases. V was clipped by 6 bases and J by 2 bases; unmatched bases: 1. The CDR3 loop spans 13 amino acids. CDR1 and CDR2 from the germline V gene are MNHEY and SMNVEV (reference sequence). CDR3 sequence: CASRDRGNTEAFF. DNA for the CDR3: TGTGCCAGCAGGGACAGGGGAAACACTGAAGCTTTCTTT.

The chain recombines TRBV14 with TRBJ1-1, with TRBD1 as a possible D gene (6 bases). With 2 bases removed from V and 11 bases from J, the gap between germline ends came to 18 bases. CDR1 and CDR2 from the germline V gene are SGHDN and FVKESK. This CDR3 is built from 14 residues. The CDR3 DNA follows: TGTGCCAGCAGCCAACCGATTGCAGGGGAGAAGGCTTTCTTT. As protein: CASSQPIAGEKAFF.

The chain uses TRBV11-3 and TRBJ2-3, with TRBD2 identical over 13 bases. The germline V gene encodes CDR1 SGHNT and CDR2 YENEEA. V shed 5 bases, J shed 4 bases, and the junction held 3 bases outside the gene matches. The CDR3 totals 15 residues. CDR3 DNA: TGTGCCAGCAGCACTAGCGGGAGGGCGGCAGATACGCAGTATTTT. Its protein product is CASSTSGRAADTQYF.

The rearrangement joins TRBV6-5 to TRBJ1-4; 9 bases line up with TRBD1. Germline V lookup: CDR1 MNHEY, CDR2 SVGAGI. Germline trimming cut 6 bases from V and 8 bases from J; bases unmatched to any gene: 10. The CDR3 is made up of 15 amino acids. CDR3: CASRTGTGTQEKLFF. For the CDR3, the DNA is TGTGCCAGCAGAACCGGGACAGGGACTCAGGAAAAACTGTTTTTT.

J is TRBJ1-1 and V is TRBV29-1; the match to TRBD1 covers 10 bases. Germline trimming cut 5 bases from V and 0 bases from J; bases unmatched to any gene: 3. In germline, CDR1 is SQVTM, CDR2 ANQGSEA. The CDR3 sequence is 14 residues long. CDR3 in DNA: TGCAGCGTTCGGACAGGGGGTATGAACACTGAAGCTTTCTTT. Translating it yields CSVRTGGMNTEAFF.

The CDR3 coding sequence is TGTGCCACCAGCAGGGGACAGGGGGCGAATGAGCAGTTCTTC. This codes for CATSRGQGANEQFF. The rearrangement links TRBV15 to TRBJ2-1, with 12 bases identical to TRBD1. The V gene's germline CDR1 is LNHNV and CDR2 YYDKDF (reference sequence). J lost 7 bases, V lost 3 bases, and 1 base had no gene match. This CDR3 is built from 14 residues.

V gene TRBV4-2 combines with J gene TRBJ2-7; D not resolved. Germline CDR1 LGHNA, CDR2 YNFKEQ. The CDR3 runs 15 residues. V dropped 0 bases and J dropped 3 bases, with 12 bases sitting between them. In nucleotides, the CDR3 is TGTGCCAGCAGCCAAGAGATTGGCGCGGTCTACGAGCAGTACTTC. Its translation: CASSQEIGAVYEQYF.

The rearrangement joins TRBV5-4 to TRBJ2-1, with 14 positions matching TRBD2. The germline CDR1 and CDR2 sequences are SGHNT and YYREEE (reference sequence). CDR3 length: 20 residues. Germline trimming cut 4 bases from V and 5 bases from J; bases unmatched to any gene: 17. CDR3 loop: CASSKQIPGTSGRGNNEQFF. CDR3 sequence (DNA): TGTGCCAGCAGCAAACAGATACCAGGGACTAGCGGGAGAGGCAACAATGAGCAGTTCTTC.

The chain has TRBV10-3 and TRBJ2-3; a possible D gene is TRBD1 (6 bases). The CDR3 covers 14 residues. V lost 10 bases and J 2 bases, leaving 16 bases between the germline ends. Per germline, CDR1 ENHRY and CDR2 SYGVKD. This CDR3 reads CATARQAVTDTQYF. The CDR3 coding sequence is TGTGCCACCGCCCGACAGGCGGTCACAGATACGCAGTATTTT.

This chain uses TRBV7-2 with TRBJ2-7, with 15 bases that match TRBD2. Trimming removed 1 base from V and 0 bases from J; junction bases left unmatched: 1. CDR1 is SGHTA, CDR2 FQGNSA, per germline. This CDR3 is 17 amino acids long. The CDR3 sequence is CASSLGTSGRGSYEQYF. In DNA form, the CDR3 reads TGTGCCAGCAGCTTAGGGACTAGCGGGAGGGGCTCCTACGAGCAGTACTTC.

The chain combines TRBV19 with TRBJ1-5; no definite D call. Germline CDR1 reads LNHDA; CDR2 reads SQIVND (reference sequence). V gave up 7 bases and J gave up 0 bases, with 19 bases separating them. The CDR3 contains 17 residues. In nucleotides, the CDR3 is TGTGCCAGTACCGTAATACGGGGAGATTCTAGCAATCAGCCCCAGCATTTT. Translation gives CASTVIRGDSSNQPQHF. Full variable domain (remainder filled in from reference TRBV19 and TRBJ1-5): DGGITQSPKYLFRKEGQNVTLSCEQNLNHDAMYWYRQDPGQGLRLIYYSQIVNDFQKGDIAEGYSVSREKKESFPLTVTSAQKNPTAFYLCASTVIRGDSSNQPQHFGDGTRLSIL.

The chain employs TRBV6-5 and TRBJ2-7; 7 bases are a match to TRBD1. Trimming cost V 7 bases and J 0 bases; bases outside gene matches: 6. This CDR3 has 14 residues. Germline CDR1 MNHEY, CDR2 SVGAGI. Here the CDR3 DNA reads TGTGCCAGCAAAGTCCGGGACAGCTCCTACGAGCAGTACTTC. It translates to CASKVRDSSYEQYF.

This chain joins TRBV5-5 and TRBJ2-7, with 9 bases that match TRBD2. CDR1 is SGHKS, CDR2 YYEKEE, per germline (reference sequence). The CDR3 consists of 15 residues. V shed 4 bases, J shed 4 bases, and the junction held 9 bases outside the gene matches. The CDR3 sequence is CASSPEGSGRYEQYF. CDR3 coding DNA: TGTGCCAGCAGCCCCGAGGGGAGCGGGAGGTACGAGCAGTACTTC.

The chain uses TRBV4-1 and TRBJ2-3; no clear D gene. The CDR3 loop spans 15 amino acids. Trimming took off 3 bases at V and 6 bases at J, with 16 bases between the two ends. The germline V gene has CDR1 MGHRA and CDR2 YSYEKL. CDR3: CASSHRSVRGDTQYF. CDR3 nucleotide sequence: TGCGCCAGCAGCCACCGATCGGTTCGCGGCGATACGCAGTATTTT.